Given below is one T cell receptor (beta chain) in context. CDR1 is LNHDA and CDR2 is SQIVND in the germline V gene (reference sequence). This CDR3 is built from 15 residues. Trimming removed 7 bases from V and 8 bases from J; junction bases left unmatched: 13. Noted time point: persistent/refractory GD, antithyroid drugs over 5 years with positive TRAb. Extracted RNA from PBMCs served as the source of the TCR library. This sample is part of a study of regulatory T cells in long-lasting Graves disease. Library construction for TCR beta used iRepertoire HTBI primers and Arm-PCR of CDR3 regions. TCRdb used MiXCR to reprocess the multiplex PCR reads, holding one entry per CDR3 protein. Of around 400,000 distinct CDR3 sequences in the sample, around 23% were seen once.

The specimen comprised peripheral blood mononuclear cells (PBMCs), sampled when the disease was refractory, from a patient treated with antithyroid drugs. The J gene is TRBJ2-1, the V gene TRBV19, with 8 bases identical to TRBD1. This sequence originates from a female donor with Graves disease. DNA for the CDR3: TGTGCCAGTACCTCCCCCGGGACAGGTACGGATGAGCAGTTCTTC. Translated, it gives CASTSPGTGTDEQFF.